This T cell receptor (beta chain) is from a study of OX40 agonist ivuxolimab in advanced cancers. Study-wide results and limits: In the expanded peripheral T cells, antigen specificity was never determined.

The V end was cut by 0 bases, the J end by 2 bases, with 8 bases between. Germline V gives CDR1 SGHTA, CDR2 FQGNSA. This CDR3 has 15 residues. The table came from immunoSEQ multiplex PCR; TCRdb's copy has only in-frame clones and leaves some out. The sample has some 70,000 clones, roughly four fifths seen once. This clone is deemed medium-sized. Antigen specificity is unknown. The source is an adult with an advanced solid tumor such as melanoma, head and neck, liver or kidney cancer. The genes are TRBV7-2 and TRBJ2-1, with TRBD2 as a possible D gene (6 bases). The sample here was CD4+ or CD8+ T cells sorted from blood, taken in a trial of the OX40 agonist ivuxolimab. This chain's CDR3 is CASSLASGPYNEQFF. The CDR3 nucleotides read TGTGCCAGCAGCTTAGCGAGCGGGCCCTACAATGAGCAGTTCTTC. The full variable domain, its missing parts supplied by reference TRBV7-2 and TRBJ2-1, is GAGVSQSPSNKVTEKGKDVELRCDPISGHTALYWYRQSLGQGLEFLIYFQGNSAPDKSGLPSDRFSAERTGGSVSTLTIQRTQQEDSAVYLCASSLASGPYNEQFFGPGTRLTVL.